These T cell receptor beta chains were read from a single sample in a study of response to subunit inactivated influenza vaccine. TCRdb re-analysed the RT-PCR reads in MiXCR, keeping a single row per CDR3 protein. This sample has about 570,000 distinct CDR3 sequences, with over 9% found just once. This sample also belongs to another study, concerning T cells expressing NK-cell markers.

The sequenced sample was PBMCs from blood, obtained on the day of vaccination. The receptors shown here come from a man aged 50 to 60 who received an inactivated influenza vaccine. Each CDR3 is given with its conserved first and last residue. Each record gives: clone size, J gene, V gene, D gene, CDR3 protein, CDR3 DNA. A D gene is named only where the DNA matches it firmly. Clone size is stated in some rows and not others, as once, few, many or a class when expanded.

few TRBJ1-4 TRBV4-3 NA CASSQDVGGKVEKLFF TGCGCCAGCAGCCAAGATGTGGGTGGGAAAGTTGAAAAACTGTTTTTT
many TRBJ1-1 TRBV12-3/TRBV12-4 NA CASSWDLEATEAFF TGTGCCAGCAGTTGGGATCTTGAGGCCACTGAAGCTTTCTTT
many TRBJ2-1 TRBV6-2/TRBV6-3 NA CASSYYPGNEQFF TGTGCCAGCAGTTACTACCCGGGGAATGAGCAGTTCTTC
few TRBJ2-7 TRBV6-1 NA CASRLTGSYEQYF TGTGCCAGCAGGCTGACGGGCTCCTACGAGCAGTACTTC
NA TRBJ1-1 TRBV6-8 NA CAQGTNIWGTEAFF TGCGCCCAGGGGACAAATATCTGGGGCACTGAAGCTTTCTTT
many TRBJ1-1 TRBV18 NA CASSPSGANTEAFF TGTGCCAGCTCACCTTCCGGGGCGAACACTGAAGCTTTCTTT
few TRBJ1-2 TRBV5-1 TRBD1 CASNPSGTVYGYTF TGCGCCAGCAACCCCTCCGGGACAGTCTATGGCTACACCTTC
few TRBJ1-6 TRBV6-2/TRBV6-3 TRBD1 CATGQGVYSPLHF TGTGCCACCGGACAGGGGGTTTATTCACCCCTCCACTTT
many TRBJ1-5 TRBV6-2/TRBV6-3 TRBD1 CASSRGQSSNQPQHF TGTGCCAGCAGCAGGGGACAGTCGAGCAATCAGCCCCAGCATTTT
NA TRBJ2-7 TRBV7-9 NA CASSRSAGSHEQYF TGTGCCAGCAGCCGATCGGCGGGGTCCCACGAGCAGTACTTC
NA TRBJ2-5 TRBV25-1 TRBD1 CASSTTGVWTQYF TGTGCCAGCAGTACGACAGGGGTGTGGACCCAGTACTTC
NA TRBJ1-6 TRBV14 TRBD1 CASSQEAGGLSPLHF TGTGCCAGCAGCCAAGAAGCAGGGGGTCTTTCACCCCTCCACTTT
NA TRBJ2-3 TRBV5-1 NA CASRAVQGPTDTQYF TGCGCCAGCAGGGCGGTACAGGGTCCAACAGATACGCAGTATTTT
few TRBJ2-7 TRBV18 NA CASSPGGREGEQYF TGTGCCAGCTCACCCGGGGGACGGGAAGGGGAGCAGTACTTC
few TRBJ1-5 TRBV7-9 NA CASSLAGGGPQHF TGTGCCAGCAGCTTAGCGGGGGGAGGACCTCAGCATTTT
NA TRBJ2-1 TRBV3-1 TRBD2 CASSQGGTSGRTKQFF TGTGCCAGCAGCCAAGGGGGGACTAGCGGGAGGACAAAGCAGTTCTTC
NA TRBJ2-3 TRBV6-1 NA CASLGWGVGTDTQYF TGTGCCAGTCTAGGATGGGGTGTGGGGACAGATACGCAGTATTTT
few TRBJ2-2 TRBV5-1 NA CASSLGIREGTGELFF TGCGCCAGCAGCTTGGGTATTCGGGAAGGCACCGGGGAGCTGTTTTTT
few TRBJ2-2 TRBV9 TRBD2 CASSVVAGGPNTGELFF TGTGCCAGCAGCGTAGTGGCGGGAGGGCCGAACACCGGGGAGCTGTTTTTT
few TRBJ2-1 TRBV19 NA CASSIGVVAVYNEQFF TGTGCCAGTAGTATTGGGGTGGTAGCGGTCTACAATGAGCAGTTCTTC
few TRBJ1-5 TRBV6-2/TRBV6-3 NA CASSQGSKAQHF TGTGCCAGCAGCCAAGGAAGCAAGGCCCAGCATTTT
NA TRBJ2-2 TRBV9 TRBD2 CASSPGGLNTGELFF TGTGCCAGCAGTCCCGGGGGACTAAACACCGGGGAGCTGTTTTTT
NA TRBJ2-5 TRBV10-3 NA CAISESTTQYF TGTGCCATCAGTGAGTCGACCACGCAGTACTTC
many TRBJ1-6 TRBV12-3/TRBV12-4 TRBD1 CASSPGQGSDSPLHF TGTGCCAGCAGTCCGGGACAGGGCTCGGATTCACCCCTCCACTTT
few TRBJ1-2 TRBV4-1 NA CASSQVGTELLYGYTF TGCGCCAGCAGCCAAGTGGGTACAGAGCTTCTTTATGGCTACACCTTC
NA TRBJ1-1 TRBV5-1 NA CASSDKWTGTEAFF TGCGCCAGCAGCGATAAATGGACGGGTACTGAAGCTTTCTTT
NA TRBJ2-6 TRBV6-1 NA CATLLSGANVLTF TGTGCCACTCTTCTCTCTGGGGCCAACGTCCTGACTTTC
many TRBJ2-2 TRBV12-3/TRBV12-4 TRBD1 CASSFPTGANTGELFF TGTGCCAGCAGTTTCCCGACAGGGGCTAACACCGGGGAGCTGTTTTTT
many TRBJ2-7 TRBV7-9 NA CASSLDGRPYEQYF TGTGCCAGCAGCTTAGATGGGAGGCCCTACGAGCAGTACTTC
few TRBJ1-5 TRBV4-3 NA CASSQDHRDQPQHF TGCGCCAGCAGCCAGGACCACAGGGACCAGCCCCAGCATTTT
NA TRBJ2-7 TRBV28 NA CASAELRDRQYF TGTGCCAGCGCGGAACTCCGGGATAGGCAGTACTTC
NA TRBJ2-5 TRBV11-2 NA CASSSLAGTLRGETQYF TGTGCCAGCAGCTCCCTGGCGGGGACACTCCGGGGGGAGACCCAGTACTTC
NA TRBJ2-7 TRBV24-1 TRBD1 CATSDPRGTEEQYF TGTGCCACCAGTGACCCCAGGGGGACGGAAGAGCAGTACTTC
many TRBJ2-7 TRBV12-3/TRBV12-4 NA CASSPLEELYEQYF TGTGCCAGCAGCCCCCTGGAGGAGCTCTACGAGCAGTACTTC